The rows below give T cell receptor beta chains drawn from one sample of a study of blood T cell repertoires in COVID-19. TCRdb's copy holds only in-frame clones and misses some; the assay was immunoSEQ multiplex PCR. The sample consists of tens of thousands of clones, approximately 92% of them appearing once. Sample: peripheral blood. These receptors came from a woman in her sixties with COVID-19, enrolled during active disease. CDR3s include the opening cysteine and the closing phenylalanine or tryptophan. Each record gives: D gene, V gene, J gene, clone size, CDR3 protein, CDR3 DNA. D genes are given only for firm matches. A clone size is listed for some rows: how often the clone was seen (once, few, many), or a class if it is expanded.

d_call: NA; v_call: TRBV6-5; j_call: TRBJ1-1; clone_size: once; cdr3_aa: CASSLEVTEAFF; cdr3_nt: TGTGCCAGCAGTCTTGAGGTCACTGAAGCTTTCTTT
d_call: NA; v_call: TRBV28; j_call: TRBJ2-7; clone_size: NA; cdr3_aa: CASRRGGSSYEQYF; cdr3_nt: TGTGCCAGCAGAAGGGGGGGGAGCTCCTACGAGCAGTACTTC
d_call: TRBD1; v_call: TRBV7-9; j_call: TRBJ1-3; clone_size: NA; cdr3_aa: CASSYGQGVSGNTIYF; cdr3_nt: TGTGCCAGCAGCTACGGACAGGGAGTCTCTGGAAACACCATATATTTT
d_call: TRBD2; v_call: TRBV11-3; j_call: TRBJ2-3; clone_size: NA; cdr3_aa: CASSSGRGDTQYF; cdr3_nt: TGTGCCAGCAGCTCCGGGAGGGGAGATACGCAGTATTTT
d_call: NA; v_call: TRBV7-6; j_call: TRBJ1-6; clone_size: NA; cdr3_aa: CASSAEQGGISPLHF; cdr3_nt: TGTGCCAGCAGCGCTGAACAGGGTGGGATTTCACCCCTCCACTTT
d_call: TRBD1; v_call: TRBV5-8; j_call: TRBJ1-1; clone_size: NA; cdr3_aa: CASSRGTANTEAFF; cdr3_nt: TGTGCCAGCAGCCGGGGGACAGCGAACACTGAAGCTTTCTTT
d_call: NA; v_call: TRBV6-5; j_call: TRBJ1-5; clone_size: NA; cdr3_aa: CASSYSGGSSNQPQHF; cdr3_nt: TGTGCCAGCAGTTACTCCGGGGGATCTAGCAATCAGCCCCAGCATTTT
d_call: TRBD2; v_call: TRBV19; j_call: TRBJ2-1; clone_size: NA; cdr3_aa: CASTPVGLAGNNEQFF; cdr3_nt: TGTGCCAGTACTCCAGTAGGACTAGCGGGCAACAATGAGCAGTTCTTC
d_call: TRBD2; v_call: TRBV18; j_call: TRBJ2-1; clone_size: NA; cdr3_aa: CASSPSAGGSEQFF; cdr3_nt: TGTGCCAGCTCACCAAGTGCGGGAGGATCTGAGCAGTTCTTC
d_call: NA; v_call: TRBV18; j_call: TRBJ1-2; clone_size: few; cdr3_aa: CASSPQSAGDYGYTF; cdr3_nt: TGTGCCAGCTCACCACAATCGGCAGGGGACTATGGCTACACCTTC
d_call: NA; v_call: TRBV19; j_call: TRBJ1-6; clone_size: once; cdr3_aa: CASSPRTVSSYNSPLHF; cdr3_nt: TGTGCCAGTAGCCCCCGGACTGTGAGCTCCTATAATTCACCCCTCCACTTT
d_call: TRBD1; v_call: TRBV6-5; j_call: TRBJ1-5; clone_size: NA; cdr3_aa: CASSRTGWNQPQHF; cdr3_nt: TGTGCCAGCAGTCGGACAGGGTGGAATCAGCCCCAGCATTTT
d_call: TRBD1; v_call: TRBV27; j_call: TRBJ1-4; clone_size: NA; cdr3_aa: CASSYTGANEKLFF; cdr3_nt: TGTGCCAGCAGTTATACAGGGGCTAATGAAAAACTGTTTTTT
d_call: NA; v_call: TRBV15; j_call: TRBJ2-7; clone_size: NA; cdr3_aa: CATSRGNSYEQYF; cdr3_nt: TGTGCCACCAGCAGAGGTAACAGCTACGAGCAGTACTTC
d_call: NA; v_call: TRBV19; j_call: TRBJ2-3; clone_size: NA; cdr3_aa: CASSIGGPDTQYF; cdr3_nt: TGTGCCAGTAGTATAGGGGGGCCAGATACGCAGTATTTT
d_call: NA; v_call: TRBV29-1; j_call: TRBJ1-1; clone_size: NA; cdr3_aa: CSVDRAGEAFF; cdr3_nt: TGCAGCGTTGACAGGGCGGGAGAAGCTTTCTTT
d_call: TRBD2; v_call: TRBV24-1; j_call: TRBJ2-3; clone_size: NA; cdr3_aa: CATSGKRGERDTQYF; cdr3_nt: TGTGCCACCAGTGGCAAGCGGGGAGAGAGGGATACGCAGTATTTT
d_call: NA; v_call: TRBV11-2; j_call: TRBJ2-7; clone_size: NA; cdr3_aa: CASSLVGTAYEQYF; cdr3_nt: TGTGCCAGCAGCTTAGTTGGCACCGCCTACGAGCAGTACTTC
d_call: NA; v_call: TRBV7-8; j_call: TRBJ1-1; clone_size: NA; cdr3_aa: CASSLPEGLNTEAFF; cdr3_nt: TGTGCCAGCAGCTTACCCGAGGGATTGAACACTGAAGCTTTCTTT
d_call: TRBD2; v_call: TRBV19; j_call: TRBJ2-1; clone_size: NA; cdr3_aa: CASSVLAGASNEQFF; cdr3_nt: TGTGCCAGTAGTGTTTTAGCGGGAGCAAGCAATGAGCAGTTCTTC
d_call: TRBD2; v_call: TRBV5-1; j_call: TRBJ2-2; clone_size: NA; cdr3_aa: CASSMSGTNTGELFF; cdr3_nt: TGCGCCAGCAGCATGAGCGGGACGAACACCGGGGAGCTGTTTTTT
d_call: NA; v_call: TRBV5-4; j_call: TRBJ2-5; clone_size: NA; cdr3_aa: CASSLVTGNGETQYF; cdr3_nt: TGTGCCAGCAGCTTGGTTACAGGGAATGGAGAGACCCAGTACTTC
d_call: TRBD2; v_call: TRBV7-9; j_call: TRBJ2-3; clone_size: NA; cdr3_aa: CASSRTSGVTDTQYF; cdr3_nt: TGTGCCAGCAGTCGGACTAGCGGGGTCACAGATACGCAGTATTTT
d_call: NA; v_call: TRBV19; j_call: TRBJ1-1; clone_size: NA; cdr3_aa: CASTHNIPGLGQNTEAFF; cdr3_nt: TGTGCCAGTACGCACAATATCCCGGGTCTCGGACAGAACACTGAAGCTTTCTTT
d_call: NA; v_call: TRBV10-3; j_call: TRBJ2-7; clone_size: NA; cdr3_aa: CAISDSGTPYEQYF; cdr3_nt: TGTGCCATCAGTGACTCCGGGACACCTTACGAGCAGTACTTC
d_call: NA; v_call: TRBV24-1; j_call: TRBJ2-1; clone_size: NA; cdr3_aa: CATGTSNNEQFF; cdr3_nt: TGTGCCACCGGGACTTCAAACAATGAGCAGTTCTTC
d_call: NA; v_call: TRBV19; j_call: TRBJ1-2; clone_size: NA; cdr3_aa: CASTLGQDYGYTF; cdr3_nt: TGTGCCAGTACCCTCGGACAAGACTATGGCTACACCTTC
d_call: NA; v_call: TRBV27; j_call: TRBJ2-3; clone_size: NA; cdr3_aa: CASSPRWQAADTQYF; cdr3_nt: TGTGCCAGCAGTCCCCGGTGGCAGGCTGCAGATACGCAGTATTTT
d_call: NA; v_call: TRBV5-1; j_call: TRBJ2-2; clone_size: NA; cdr3_aa: CASSSTGELFF; cdr3_nt: TGCGCCAGCAGTTCAACCGGGGAGCTGTTTTTT
d_call: TRBD1; v_call: TRBV2; j_call: TRBJ1-3; clone_size: NA; cdr3_aa: CASSEVALAGQGVGNTIYF; cdr3_nt: TGTGCCAGCAGTGAAGTTGCACTAGCGGGACAGGGGGTTGGAAACACCATATATTTT
d_call: NA; v_call: TRBV27; j_call: TRBJ1-6; clone_size: NA; cdr3_aa: CASSSGMRWNSPLHF; cdr3_nt: TGTGCCAGCAGTTCGGGGATGCGCTGGAATTCACCCCTCCACTTT
d_call: NA; v_call: TRBV11-3; j_call: TRBJ2-7; clone_size: NA; cdr3_aa: CASSRTGGTYEQYF; cdr3_nt: TGTGCCAGCAGCCGGACAGGAGGGACCTACGAGCAGTACTTC